This T cell receptor (beta chain) was recovered during a study of T cell responses to AZD1222 COVID-19 vaccine. Trimming stripped 4 bases from V and 4 bases from J, with 8 bases between. The CDR3 loop spans 12 amino acids. Germline V gives CDR1 SNHLY, CDR2 FYNNEI. Some clones are missing from TCRdb's copy, which holds only in-frame ones; the method was immunoSEQ multiplex PCR. In the table there are 75,000 to 95,000 clones, 85% of which are singletons. Sequencing was performed on peripheral blood, taken 28 days after the second AZD1222 dose. The genes are TRBV2 and TRBJ2-7; D call uncertain. The TCR originated in an adult who received the AZD1222 COVID-19 vaccine. DNA of the CDR3: TGTGCCAGCAGTGCGGATCAGTACGAGCAGTACTTC. It codes for CASSADQYEQYF.